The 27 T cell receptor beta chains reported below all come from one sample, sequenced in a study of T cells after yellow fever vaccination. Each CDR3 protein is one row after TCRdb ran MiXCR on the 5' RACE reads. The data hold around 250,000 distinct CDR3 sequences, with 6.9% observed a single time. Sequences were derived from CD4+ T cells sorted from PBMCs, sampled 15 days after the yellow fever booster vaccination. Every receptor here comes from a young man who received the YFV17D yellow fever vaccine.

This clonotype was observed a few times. The CDR3 region has the DNA TGTGCCAGCAGTCCGGGACTAGCGGGAGGGTCGAGCTCCTACGAGCAGTACTTC. Protein: CASSPGLAGGSSSYEQYF. The gene calls are TRBV11-2 and TRBJ2-7; TRBD2 matches at 16 bases. CDR1 and CDR2 from the germline V gene are SGHAT and FQNNGV. The CDR3 covers 18 residues. The trim removed 6 bases at V and 0 bases at J, leaving 8 bases unmatched.

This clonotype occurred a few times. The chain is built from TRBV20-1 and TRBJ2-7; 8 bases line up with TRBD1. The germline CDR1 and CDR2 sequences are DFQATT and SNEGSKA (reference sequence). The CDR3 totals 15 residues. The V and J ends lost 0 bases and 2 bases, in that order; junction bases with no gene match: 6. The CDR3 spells CSARDPTGATYEQYF. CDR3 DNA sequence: TGCAGTGCTAGAGATCCGACAGGGGCCACCTACGAGCAGTACTTC.

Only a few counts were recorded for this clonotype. CDR3 sequence: CASSTPNYGYTF. The CDR3 coding sequence is TGTGCCAGCAGCACCCCTAACTATGGCTACACCTTC. This chain connects TRBV3-1 to TRBJ1-2; D call uncertain. Trimming pared 5 bases from V and 0 bases from J, leaving 4 bases between. CDR1 and CDR2 (germline): LGHDT, YNNKEL (reference sequence). The CDR3 is made up of 12 amino acids.

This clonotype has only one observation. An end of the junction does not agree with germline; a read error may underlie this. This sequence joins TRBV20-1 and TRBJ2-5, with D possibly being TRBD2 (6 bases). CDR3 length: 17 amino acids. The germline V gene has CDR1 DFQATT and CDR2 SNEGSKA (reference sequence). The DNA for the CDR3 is TGCTGTGCTAGCCCCGGGTCTGCCACCCGGAGCGGGGAGACCCAGTACTTC. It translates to CCASPGSATRSGETQYF.

The CDR3 reads CASVERDIQFF. The CDR3 DNA sequence: TGTGCCAGCGTCGAGCGGGACATACAGTTCTTC. The J gene is TRBJ2-1, the V gene TRBV2; a possible D gene is TRBD2 (7 bases). The length of the CDR3 is 11 residues. The V end lost 8 bases, the J end lost 13 bases, and 15 bases lay between the germline ends. Looked up from germline, CDR1 is SNHLY and CDR2 is FYNNEI.

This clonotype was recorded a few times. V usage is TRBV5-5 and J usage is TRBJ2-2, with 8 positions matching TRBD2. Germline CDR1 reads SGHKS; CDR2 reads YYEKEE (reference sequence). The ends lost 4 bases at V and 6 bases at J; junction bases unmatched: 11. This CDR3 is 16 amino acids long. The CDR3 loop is CASSHGRARVPGELFF. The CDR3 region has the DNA TGTGCCAGCAGCCACGGGAGGGCTAGAGTTCCCGGGGAGCTGTTTTTT. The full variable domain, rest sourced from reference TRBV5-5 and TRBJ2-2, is DAGVTQSPTHLIKTRGQQVTLRCSPISGHKSVSWYQQVLGQGPQFIFQYYEKEERGRGNFPDRFSARQFPNYSSELNVNALLLGDSALYLCASSHGRARVPGELFFGEGSRLTVL.

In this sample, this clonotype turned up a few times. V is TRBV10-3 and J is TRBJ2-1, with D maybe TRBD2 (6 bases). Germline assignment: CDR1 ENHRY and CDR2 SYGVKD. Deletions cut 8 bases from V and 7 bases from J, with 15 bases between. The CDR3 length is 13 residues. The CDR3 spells CAIRSGSENEQFF. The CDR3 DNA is TGTGCCATCCGAAGCGGGTCTGAAAATGAGCAGTTCTTC.

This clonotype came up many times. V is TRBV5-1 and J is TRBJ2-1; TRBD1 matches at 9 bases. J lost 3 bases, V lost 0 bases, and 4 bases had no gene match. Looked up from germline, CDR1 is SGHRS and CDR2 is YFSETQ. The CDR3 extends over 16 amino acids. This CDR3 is CASSLGGTGNYNEQFF. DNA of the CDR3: TGCGCCAGCAGCTTGGGGGGGACAGGGAACTACAATGAGCAGTTCTTC.

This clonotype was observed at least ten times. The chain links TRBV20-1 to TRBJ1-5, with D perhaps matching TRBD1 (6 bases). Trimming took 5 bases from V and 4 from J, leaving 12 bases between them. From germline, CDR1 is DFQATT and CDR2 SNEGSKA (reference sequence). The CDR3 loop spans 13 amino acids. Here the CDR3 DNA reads TGCAGTGCTTGGCACAGGGAAAATCAGCCCCAGCATTTT. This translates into CSAWHRENQPQHF.

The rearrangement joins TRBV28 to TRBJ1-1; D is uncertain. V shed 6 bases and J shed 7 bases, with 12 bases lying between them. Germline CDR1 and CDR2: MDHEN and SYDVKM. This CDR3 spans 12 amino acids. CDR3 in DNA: TGTGCCAGCAGACAAACCGGGCTTGAAGCTTTCTTT. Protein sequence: CASRQTGLEAFF.

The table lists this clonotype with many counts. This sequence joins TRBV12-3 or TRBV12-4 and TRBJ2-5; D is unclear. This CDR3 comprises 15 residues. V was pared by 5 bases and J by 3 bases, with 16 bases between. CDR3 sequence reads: CASSLVGTVEETQYF. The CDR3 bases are TGTGCCAGCAGTCTTGTGGGTACGGTAGAAGAGACCCAGTACTTC.

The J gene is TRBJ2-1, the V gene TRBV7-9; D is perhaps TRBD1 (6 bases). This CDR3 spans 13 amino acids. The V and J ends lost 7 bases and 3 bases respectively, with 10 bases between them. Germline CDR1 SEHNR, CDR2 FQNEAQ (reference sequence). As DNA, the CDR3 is TGTGCCAGCAACCAGGGGTTCTACAATGAGCAGTTCTTC. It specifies CASNQGFYNEQFF.

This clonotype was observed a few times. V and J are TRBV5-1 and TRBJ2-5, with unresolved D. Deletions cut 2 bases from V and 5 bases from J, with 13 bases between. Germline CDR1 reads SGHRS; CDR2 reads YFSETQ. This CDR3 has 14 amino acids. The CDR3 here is CASSFGRVDETQYF. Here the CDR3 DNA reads TGCGCCAGCAGCTTCGGAAGGGTTGATGAGACCCAGTACTTC. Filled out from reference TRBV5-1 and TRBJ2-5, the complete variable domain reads KAGVTQTPRYLIKTRGQQVTLSCSPISGHRSVSWYQQTPGQGLQFLFEYFSETQRNKGNFPGRFSGRQFSNSRSEMNVSTLELGDSALYLCASSFGRVDETQYFGPGTRLLVL.

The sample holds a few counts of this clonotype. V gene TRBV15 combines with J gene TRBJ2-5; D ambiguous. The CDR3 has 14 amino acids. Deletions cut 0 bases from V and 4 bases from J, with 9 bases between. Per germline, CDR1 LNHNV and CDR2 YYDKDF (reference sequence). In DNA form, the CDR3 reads TGTGCCACCAGCAGAGATTTTTTTGGAGAGACCCAGTACTTC. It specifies CATSRDFFGETQYF.

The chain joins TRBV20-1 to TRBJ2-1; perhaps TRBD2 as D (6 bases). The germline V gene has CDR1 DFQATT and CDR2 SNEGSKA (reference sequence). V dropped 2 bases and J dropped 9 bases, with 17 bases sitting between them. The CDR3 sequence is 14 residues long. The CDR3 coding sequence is TGCAGTGCTAGACGGGGGAGCAGCGAAAGTGAGCAGTTCTTC. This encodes CSARRGSSESEQFF.

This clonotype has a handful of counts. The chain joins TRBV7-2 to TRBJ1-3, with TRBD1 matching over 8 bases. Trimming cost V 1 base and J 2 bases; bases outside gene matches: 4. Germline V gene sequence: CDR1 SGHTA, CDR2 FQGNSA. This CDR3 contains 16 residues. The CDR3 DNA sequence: TGTGCCAGCAGCTTAGTGGGGGGACAGGCTGGAAACACCATATATTTT. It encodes CASSLVGGQAGNTIYF.

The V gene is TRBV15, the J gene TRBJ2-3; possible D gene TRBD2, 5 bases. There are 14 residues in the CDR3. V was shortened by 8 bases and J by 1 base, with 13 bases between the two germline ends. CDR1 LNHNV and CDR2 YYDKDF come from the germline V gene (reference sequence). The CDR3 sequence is CATERPGGTDTQYF. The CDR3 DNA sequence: TGTGCCACCGAGCGGCCTGGGGGCACAGATACGCAGTATTTT.

CDR3: CASSRSGINNEQFF. In DNA form, the CDR3 reads TGTGCCAGCAGCCGGAGCGGGATCAACAATGAGCAGTTCTTC. V gene TRBV7-2 combines with J gene TRBJ2-1; 7 positions agree with TRBD2. V lost 5 bases, J lost 5 bases, and 6 bases stayed unmatched. The CDR3 is 14 amino acids. Germline V gene lookup returns CDR1 SGHTA and CDR2 FQGNSA.

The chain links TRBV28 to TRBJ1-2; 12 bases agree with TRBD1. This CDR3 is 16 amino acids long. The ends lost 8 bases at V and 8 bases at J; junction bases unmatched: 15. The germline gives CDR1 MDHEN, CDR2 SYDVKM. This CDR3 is CASVGGQGARAWGYTF. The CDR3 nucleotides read TGTGCCAGCGTTGGGGGACAGGGGGCGCGTGCTTGGGGCTACACCTTC.

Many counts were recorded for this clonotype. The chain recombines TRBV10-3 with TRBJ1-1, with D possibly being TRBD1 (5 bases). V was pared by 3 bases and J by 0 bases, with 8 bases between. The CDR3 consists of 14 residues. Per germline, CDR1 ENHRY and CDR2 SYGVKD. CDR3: CAISDGTMNTEAFF. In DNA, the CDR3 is TGTGCCATCAGTGACGGGACTATGAACACTGAAGCTTTCTTT.

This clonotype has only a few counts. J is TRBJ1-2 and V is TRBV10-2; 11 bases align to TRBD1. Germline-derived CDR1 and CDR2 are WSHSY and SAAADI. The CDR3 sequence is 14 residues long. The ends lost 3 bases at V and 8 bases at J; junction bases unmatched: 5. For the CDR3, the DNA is TGCGCCAGCAGTGACCGGACAGGGGGCGAGGGCTACACCTTC. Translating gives CASSDRTGGEGYTF.

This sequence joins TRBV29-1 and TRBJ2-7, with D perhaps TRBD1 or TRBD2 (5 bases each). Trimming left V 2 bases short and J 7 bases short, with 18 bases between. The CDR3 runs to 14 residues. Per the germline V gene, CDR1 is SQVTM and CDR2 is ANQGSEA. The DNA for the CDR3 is TGCAGCGTTGAAATCGGGACCTCTCAGGGTGAGCAGTACTTC. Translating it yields CSVEIGTSQGEQYF.

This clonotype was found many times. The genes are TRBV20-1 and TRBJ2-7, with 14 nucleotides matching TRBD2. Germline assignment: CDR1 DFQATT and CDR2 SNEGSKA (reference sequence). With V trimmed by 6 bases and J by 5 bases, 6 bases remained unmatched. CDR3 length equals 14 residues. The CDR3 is CSARLAGGPDEQYF. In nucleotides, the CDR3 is TGCAGTGCAAGACTAGCGGGAGGGCCTGACGAGCAGTACTTC.

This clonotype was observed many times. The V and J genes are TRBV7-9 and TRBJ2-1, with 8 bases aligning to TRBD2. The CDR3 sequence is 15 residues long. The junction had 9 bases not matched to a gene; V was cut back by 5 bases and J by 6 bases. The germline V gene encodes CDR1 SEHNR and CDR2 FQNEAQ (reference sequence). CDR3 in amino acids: CASSLLSREVNEQFF. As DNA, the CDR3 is TGTGCCAGCAGCCTCCTCTCGCGGGAGGTCAATGAGCAGTTCTTC.

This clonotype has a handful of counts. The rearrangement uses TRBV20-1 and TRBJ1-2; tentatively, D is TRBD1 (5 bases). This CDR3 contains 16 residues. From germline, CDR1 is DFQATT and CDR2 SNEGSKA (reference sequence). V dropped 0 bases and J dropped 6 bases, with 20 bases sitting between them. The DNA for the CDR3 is TGCAGTGCTAGAGATTTTGGCAGGGCCTCGAATCATGGCTACACCTTC. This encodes CSARDFGRASNHGYTF.

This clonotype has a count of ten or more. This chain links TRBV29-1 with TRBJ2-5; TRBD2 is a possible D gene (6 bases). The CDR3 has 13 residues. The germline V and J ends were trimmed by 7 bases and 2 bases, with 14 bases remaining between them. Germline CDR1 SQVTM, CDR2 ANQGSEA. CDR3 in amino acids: CSALGAGQETQYF. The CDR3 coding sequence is TGCAGCGCCCTTGGGGCGGGACAAGAGACCCAGTACTTC.

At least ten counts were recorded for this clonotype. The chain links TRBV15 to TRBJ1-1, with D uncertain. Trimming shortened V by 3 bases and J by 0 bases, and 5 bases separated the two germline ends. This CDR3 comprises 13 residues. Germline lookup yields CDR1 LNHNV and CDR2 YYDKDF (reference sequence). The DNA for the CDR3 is TGTGCCACCAGCAGGACGGTGAACACTGAAGCTTTCTTT. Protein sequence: CATSRTVNTEAFF.